The present entry profiles one TCR beta chain with its context. TCRdb keeps only in-frame clones here, not all; method: immunoSEQ multiplex PCR. This repertoire shows about 150,000 clones, about 89% found once; its top ten account for less than 3%. The data originate from a study of blood T cell repertoires in COVID-19. V was pared by 5 bases and J by 3 bases, with 5 bases of the junction left unmatched. CDR1 MNHEY and CDR2 SMNVEV come from the germline V gene (reference sequence). The CDR3 runs 14 residues. This TCR came from a man in his fifties or sixties with active or convalescent COVID-19. The source material was peripheral blood. The rearrangement links TRBV27 to TRBJ2-7; 9 bases align to TRBD2. Here the CDR3 reads CASSMTSGGYEQYF. The CDR3 DNA sequence: TGTGCCAGCAGTATGACTAGCGGAGGCTACGAGCAGTACTTC.